These 12 T cell receptor beta chains were sequenced from one sample in a study of T cell repertoires in cytomegalovirus infection. One entry per CDR3 protein, called by TCRdb with MiXCR from the reads. This table holds around 280,000 distinct CDR3 sequences, approximately 8.9% found once. Source material: PBMCs. These receptors originate from a human donor in good health (CMV status not recorded). Some clones in this sample may be carry-over from other donors' samples.

This clonotype was recorded at least ten times. The chain joins TRBV19 to TRBJ2-2; 8 bases are a match to TRBD1. V lost 0 bases to trimming and J lost 5 bases; unmatched junction nucleotides: 5. The germline gives CDR1 LNHDA, CDR2 SQIVND (reference sequence). The CDR3 sequence is 16 residues long. The CDR3 coding sequence is TGTGCCAGTAGTATAGAACGGGACAGGCGGACCGGGGAGCTGTTTTTT. Translated, it gives CASSIERDRRTGELFF.

This clonotype was counted at least ten times. V usage is TRBV7-2 and J usage is TRBJ2-1; 7 nucleotides match TRBD2. The V and J ends lost 1 base and 5 bases, in that order; junction bases with no gene match: 2. Germline loops: CDR1 SGHTA, CDR2 FQGNSA. This CDR3 spans 14 amino acids. CDR3 DNA: TGTGCCAGCAGCTTAGGTCTAGCGGACAATGAGCAGTTCTTC. Its protein is CASSLGLADNEQFF.

The V call is TRBV2, the J call TRBJ2-7; TRBD2 matches 13 bases. Trimming at V came to 6 bases and at J to 5 bases, leaving 4 bases not matched to a gene. Germline V lookup: CDR1 SNHLY, CDR2 FYNNEI. The CDR3 length is 14 residues. CDR3: CASSPGLAGDEQYV. The CDR3 DNA follows: TGTGCCAGCAGCCCAGGACTAGCGGGGGACGAGCAGTACGTC.

V usage is TRBV7-9 and J usage is TRBJ2-1, with D unclear. V dropped 3 bases and J dropped 8 bases, with 8 bases sitting between them. The CDR3 totals 12 residues. Germline-derived CDR1 and CDR2 are SEHNR and FQNEAQ (reference sequence). As DNA, the CDR3 is TGTGCCAGCAGCTTTAAGGCGTATGAGCAGTTCTTC. Encoded protein: CASSFKAYEQFF.

This clonotype was picked up many times. The J gene is TRBJ1-3, the V gene TRBV2; 8 bases match TRBD1. The V gene's germline CDR1 is SNHLY and CDR2 FYNNEI. The CDR3 covers 15 residues. Unmatched junction bases numbered 7, after V lost 6 bases and J lost 3 bases. The CDR3 spells CASRPWTGRGNTIYF. In DNA, the CDR3 is TGTGCCAGCAGGCCCTGGACAGGGCGTGGAAACACCATATATTTT.

This clonotype was seen only a few times. In DNA, the CDR3 is TGTGCCAGCAGTTTGACTAGCGGCTCGGGGGATACGCAGTATTTT. This translates into CASSLTSGSGDTQYF. The chain employs TRBV12-3 or TRBV12-4 and TRBJ2-3, with 9 positions matching TRBD2. J lost 6 bases, V lost 3 bases, and 7 bases had no gene match. The CDR3 contains 15 residues.

The sample holds many counts of this clonotype. The gene calls are TRBV7-2 and TRBJ2-6; 7 nucleotides align to TRBD2. V gave up 5 bases and J gave up 7 bases; unmatched junction bases: 8. This CDR3 has 15 residues. Germline V gene sequence: CDR1 SGHTA, CDR2 FQGNSA. CDR3 DNA sequence: TGTGCCAGCAGCACCCAATGGGGGGGAGCCAACGTCCTGACTTTC. It yields the protein CASSTQWGGANVLTF.

This clonotype was counted once. The chain is built from TRBV18 and TRBJ2-3, with 12 nucleotides matching TRBD2. Germline values: CDR1 KGHSH, CDR2 LQKENI. The CDR3 totals 16 residues. Losses at the gene ends were 4 bases for V and 2 bases for J; bases not matched to a gene: 4. CDR3 sequence reads: CASSRTSGVDTDTQYF. The DNA of the CDR3 is TGTGCCAGCTCACGGACTAGCGGGGTGGACACAGATACGCAGTATTTT. Complete variable domain (other parts from reference TRBV18 and TRBJ2-3): NAGVMQNPRHLVRRRGQEARLRCSPMKGHSHVYWYRQLPEEGLKFMVYLQKENIIDESGMPKERFSAEFPKEGPSILRIQQVVRGDSAAYFCASSRTSGVDTDTQYFGPGTRLTVL.

The J gene is TRBJ1-2, the V gene TRBV12-5; D is unclear. CDR1 LGHNT and CDR2 FRNRAP come from the germline V gene. Trimming cost V 7 bases and J 1 base, with 10 bases left between them. The CDR3 runs 13 residues. The CDR3 DNA is TGTGCTAGTGCCCCGGACGTTAACTATGGCTACACCTTC. This sequence encodes CASAPDVNYGYTF.

This clonotype was recorded at least ten times. The V and J genes are TRBV28 and TRBJ1-1; D is possibly TRBD1 (5 bases). The CDR3 loop spans 13 amino acids. In germline, CDR1 is MDHEN, CDR2 SYDVKM. V was trimmed by 7 bases and J by 1 base, leaving 10 bases between them. The CDR3 DNA follows: TGTGCCAGCATCCTTGGGGGGAACACTGAAGCTTTCTTT. Translated, it gives CASILGGNTEAFF.

The chain uses TRBV10-3 and TRBJ1-5; a weak D match, TRBD1 (5 bases). V was pared by 6 bases and J by 1 base, with 16 bases between. The CDR3 totals 16 residues. Germline V CDR1 and CDR2: ENHRY, SYGVKD. The CDR3 is CAISGGGSRSNQPQHF. CDR3 in DNA: TGTGCCATCAGCGGGGGGGGGTCTCGGAGCAATCAGCCCCAGCATTTT.

This clonotype was observed at least ten times. The chain uses TRBV7-8 and TRBJ1-5; D ambiguous. The CDR3 runs to 15 residues. CDR1 SGHVS and CDR2 FQNEAQ come from the germline V gene. Trimming removed 5 bases from V and 2 bases from J, with 13 bases in between. In nucleotides, the CDR3 is TGTGCCAGCAGCCCCCCTAGGTATGGCAATCAGCCCCAGCATTTT. Translated, it gives CASSPPRYGNQPQHF.